The present T cell receptor beta chain was sequenced within a study of metastatic and nonmetastatic thyroid tumors. Study details: Where malignant and benign thyroid patients were concerned, repertoires were compared across blood and tumor or nodule tissue. Regarding the study as a whole: A significant increase in TCR beta diversity was reportedly seen in malignant thyroid tumors relative to benign nodules, in blood and tumor.

Per the authors' pipeline: Differences in CDR3 between clinicopathological groups were drawn on to build a classifier intended to discriminate distant-metastatic papillary thyroid cancer patients. Using MiXCR, TCRdb re-called clones from the PCR reads. V and J calls and clone size were set by TCRdb, not the authors. Counted here are 89,000 or so clones, approximately 9% occurring once; the ten biggest clones make up 8.8%. Worth noting for this clone: Its antigen remains unknown. With a much larger clone just one base away, this may be a read error. Other DNA variants within this sample encode the same CDR3.

Treatment of any kind had been given to no patient before thyroid surgery. This CDR3 contains 13 residues. Germline V gives CDR1 MRHNA, CDR2 SNTAGT. The gene calls are TRBV6-4 and TRBJ1-6; D is uncertain. Material: blood. This receptor was identified in a female donor with papillary thyroid cancer or a benign thyroid nodule (not recorded which). Some clones in this sample may be carry-over from other donors' samples. The CDR3 loop is CASSDREGSPLHF. CDR3 DNA sequence: TGTGCCAGCAGTGACAGGGAAGGTTCACCCCTCCACTTC.